This T cell receptor beta chain was recovered during a study of CD8+CD57+ T cells in acquired aplastic anemia. Patients chosen for sequencing had CD8+CD57+ cells that had expanded, as shown by flow cytometry. The use of genomic DNA as template underpinned the TCR beta VDJ and CDR3 profiling. TCRdb processed the reads anew with MiXCR; each CDR3 protein has one entry. This sample has 200,000 to 300,000 distinct CDR3 sequences; approximately 79% occur once, and the top ten carry 40% to 55%. The V gene's germline CDR1 is SGHTA and CDR2 FQGNSA. V was clipped by 5 bases and J by 4 bases, with 14 bases between them. This CDR3 has 14 amino acids.

This sequence was found in a human donor with aplastic anemia. The rearrangement joins TRBV7-2 to TRBJ1-1, with D possibly TRBD1 on 5 matching bases. Material for sequencing was sorted CD4+, CD8+, or CD8+CD57+ T cells (not recorded which) from PBMCs. The CDR3: CASSPGTDPTEAFF. DNA for the CDR3: TGTGCCAGCAGCCCTGGGACCGATCCCACTGAAGCTTTCTTT.